Below are 8 T cell receptor beta chains sequenced from a single sample in a study of cytomegalovirus exposure and HLA in healthy donors. Amplification used 60 Vbeta primers and 13 Jbeta primers. Assay: immunoSEQ multiplex PCR; the TCRdb copy retains only in-frame clones and omits some. Here the sample spans 100,000 to 150,000 clones, 77% being singletons. The sequencing sample was made of PBMCs. The receptors shown here come from a male donor in good health and CMV-seropositive.

The chain couples TRBV7-9 to TRBJ1-5; D uncertain. Per germline, CDR1 SEHNR and CDR2 FQNEAQ (reference sequence). V was shortened by 1 base and J by 2 bases, with 9 bases between the two germline ends. This CDR3 is 15 amino acids long. CDR3 nucleotide sequence: TGTGCCAGCAGCTTAGGGCAGGCAGGCAATCAGCCCCAGCATTTT. Encoded protein: CASSLGQAGNQPQHF.

V and J are TRBV2 and TRBJ1-5, with D uncertain. The CDR3 is made up of 13 amino acids. Germline loops: CDR1 SNHLY, CDR2 FYNNEI. Trimming pared 4 bases from V and 0 bases from J, leaving 4 bases between. Here the CDR3 DNA reads TGTGCCAGCAGTGTTTATAGCAATCAGCCCCAGCATTTT. Amino acids: CASSVYSNQPQHF.

The chain uses TRBV20-1 and TRBJ2-5; D remains ambiguous. Germline assignment: CDR1 DFQATT and CDR2 SNEGSKA (reference sequence). CDR3 size: 11 residues. Deletions cut 6 bases from V and 5 bases from J, with 10 bases between. The CDR3 nucleotides read TGCAGTGCCCAGTCTGGCGAGACCCAGTACTTC. Translating it yields CSAQSGETQYF.

The CDR3 DNA reads as TGTGCCAGCAGCTTGGCCGGGACAGGGTCCCCCGGGGAAAAACTGTTTTTT. This sequence encodes CASSLAGTGSPGEKLFF. The chain uses TRBV7-2 and TRBJ1-4; 9 positions match TRBD1. Germline V lookup: CDR1 SGHTA, CDR2 FQGNSA. This CDR3 contains 17 residues. After removal of 3 bases from V and 8 bases from J, the junction contained 13 bases not matched to a gene. Together with reference TRBV7-2 and TRBJ1-4, the CDR3 gives the full variable domain: GAGVSQSPSNKVTEKGKDVELRCDPISGHTALYWYRQSLGQGLEFLIYFQGNSAPDKSGLPSDRFSAERTGGSVSTLTIQRTQQEDSAVYLCASSLAGTGSPGEKLFFGSGTQLSVL.

This clone has a single count. The chain joins TRBV28 to TRBJ2-7; TRBD1 agrees at 7 bases. V lost 0 bases, J lost 0 bases, and 5 bases stayed unmatched. The CDR3 is 16 amino acids. Germline CDR1 MDHEN, CDR2 SYDVKM. CDR3 sequence: CASSLWGDSSSYEQYF. The DNA of the CDR3 is TGTGCCAGCAGTTTATGGGGGGACAGCAGCTCCTACGAGCAGTACTTC. The full variable domain, its missing parts supplied by reference TRBV28 and TRBJ2-7, is DVKVTQSSRYLVKRTGEKVFLECVQDMDHENMFWYRQDPGLGLRLIYFSYDVKMKEKGDIPEGYSVSREKKERFSLILESASTNQTSMYLCASSLWGDSSSYEQYFGPGTRLTVT.

The chain links TRBV5-1 to TRBJ2-7; a weak D match, TRBD2 (7 bases). V lost 6 bases to trimming and J lost 2 bases, with 9 bases between them. This CDR3 spans 12 amino acids. Germline V CDR1 and CDR2: SGHRS, YFSETQ. The CDR3 region is CASKGGTYEQYF. The CDR3 DNA follows: TGCGCCAGCAAGGGGGGGACCTACGAGCAGTACTTC.

This clone was seen at least ten times. The chain employs TRBV15 and TRBJ1-1, with a tentative D call TRBD1 (6 bases). The CDR3 consists of 16 residues. The germline V and J ends were trimmed by 0 bases and 5 bases, with 16 bases remaining between them. CDR1 LNHNV and CDR2 YYDKDF come from the germline V gene (reference sequence). The CDR3 reads CATSRDAVDRPTEAFF. CDR3 nucleotide sequence: TGTGCCACCAGCAGAGATGCGGTGGACAGACCAACTGAAGCTTTCTTT.

This sequence joins TRBV29-1 and TRBJ2-7, with a tentative D call TRBD1 (5 bases). Germline V gives CDR1 SQVTM, CDR2 ANQGSEA. V was cut by 1 base and J by 2 bases, with 9 bases left in between. CDR3 length: 13 residues. Here the CDR3 DNA reads TGCAGCGTTGAAGGGACACGAGCCTACGAGCAGTACTTC. This codes for CSVEGTRAYEQYF.